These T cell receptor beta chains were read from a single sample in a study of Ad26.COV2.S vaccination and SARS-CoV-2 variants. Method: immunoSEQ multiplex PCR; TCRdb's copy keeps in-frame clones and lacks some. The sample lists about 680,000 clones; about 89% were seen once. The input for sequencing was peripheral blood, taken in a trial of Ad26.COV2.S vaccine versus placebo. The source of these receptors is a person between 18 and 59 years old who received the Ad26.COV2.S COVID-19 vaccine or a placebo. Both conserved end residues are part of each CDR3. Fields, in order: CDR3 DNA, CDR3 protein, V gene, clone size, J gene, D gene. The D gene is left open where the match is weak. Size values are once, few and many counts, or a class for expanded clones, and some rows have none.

cdr3_nt: TGTGCTAGCAGCTTAGTTAGGGGACTAAGCTCCTACGAGCAGTACTTC
cdr3_aa: CASSLVRGLSSYEQYF
v_call: TRBV7-7
clone_size: -
j_call: TRBJ2-7
d_call: TRBD2

cdr3_nt: TGTGCCAGCTCAGCATCCGGGACAGGGGCGAGGAGAGAGACCCAGTACTTC
cdr3_aa: CASSASGTGARRETQYF
v_call: TRBV18
clone_size: -
j_call: TRBJ2-5
d_call: TRBD1

cdr3_nt: TGTGCCACCAGTGCCCACCCCCTACGGACAGGGGAGAACACCGGGGAGCTGTTTTTT
cdr3_aa: CATSAHPLRTGENTGELFF
v_call: TRBV24-1
clone_size: -
j_call: TRBJ2-2
d_call: TRBD1

cdr3_nt: TGTGCCTGGAGCGTCTTAGCGGGGGGCACAGATACGCAGTATTTT
cdr3_aa: CAWSVLAGGTDTQYF
v_call: TRBV30
clone_size: -
j_call: TRBJ2-3
d_call: TRBD2

cdr3_nt: TGTGCCAGCAGTTACTCCCCAGGGGGTGGCAATCAGCCCCAGCATTTT
cdr3_aa: CASSYSPGGGNQPQHF
v_call: TRBV6-6
clone_size: -
j_call: TRBJ1-5
d_call: TRBD1

cdr3_nt: TGTGCCAGCAGCTTCTCCCAGAGCACAGATACGCAGTATTTT
cdr3_aa: CASSFSQSTDTQYF
v_call: TRBV7-2
clone_size: -
j_call: TRBJ2-3
d_call: -

cdr3_nt: TGTGCCACCAGCAGGGACAGGGGTAATAATCAGCCCCAGCATTTT
cdr3_aa: CATSRDRGNNQPQHF
v_call: TRBV15
clone_size: -
j_call: TRBJ1-5
d_call: TRBD1

cdr3_nt: TGTGCCAGCAGCTTGTCGCTAGACGATCACTACGAGCAGTACTTC
cdr3_aa: CASSLSLDDHYEQYF
v_call: TRBV5-4
clone_size: -
j_call: TRBJ2-7
d_call: -

cdr3_nt: TGCAGCGTTGCAGCTCGATCCCGGGAGACCCAGTACTTC
cdr3_aa: CSVAARSRETQYF
v_call: TRBV29-1
clone_size: -
j_call: TRBJ2-5
d_call: -

cdr3_nt: TGTGCCAGCAGTAACCGGGGGAACACTGAAGCTTTCTTT
cdr3_aa: CASSNRGNTEAFF
v_call: TRBV6-2/TRBV6-3
clone_size: once
j_call: TRBJ1-1
d_call: -

cdr3_nt: TGTGCCAGCAGTCCGGGTAGCCTAATCGGAAACACCATATATTTT
cdr3_aa: CASSPGSLIGNTIYF
v_call: TRBV7-9
clone_size: few
j_call: TRBJ1-3
d_call: -

cdr3_nt: TGTGCCAGCAGCCAAGATCTCTACGAGCAGTACTTC
cdr3_aa: CASSQDLYEQYF
v_call: TRBV3-1/TRBV3-2
clone_size: -
j_call: TRBJ2-7
d_call: -

cdr3_nt: TGTGCCAGCAGCTTGGGTAGAGACCCTTCCTACGAGCAGTACTTC
cdr3_aa: CASSLGRDPSYEQYF
v_call: TRBV5-4
clone_size: -
j_call: TRBJ2-7
d_call: -

cdr3_nt: TGTGCCATCAGTGGGGGGGACTATAGCAACAATGAGCAGTTCTTC
cdr3_aa: CAISGGDYSNNEQFF
v_call: TRBV10-3
clone_size: -
j_call: TRBJ2-1
d_call: TRBD2

cdr3_nt: TGTGCCAGCAGCTTGTCACAGGGCTCCTACAATGAGCAGTTCTTC
cdr3_aa: CASSLSQGSYNEQFF
v_call: TRBV5-6
clone_size: -
j_call: TRBJ2-1
d_call: -

cdr3_nt: TGCAGTGCTAGTGGGGCCGGGACAGGGTGGGATGAGCAGTTCTTC
cdr3_aa: CSASGAGTGWDEQFF
v_call: TRBV20-1
clone_size: -
j_call: TRBJ2-1
d_call: TRBD1

cdr3_nt: TGTGCCTGGAGTGCGGACAGGGGAGCTAACTATGGCTACACCTTC
cdr3_aa: CAWSADRGANYGYTF
v_call: TRBV30
clone_size: -
j_call: TRBJ1-2
d_call: TRBD1

cdr3_nt: TGTGCCAGCAGTTACACCCGGGGAGGCCGCACAGATACGCAGTATTTT
cdr3_aa: CASSYTRGGRTDTQYF
v_call: TRBV6-6
clone_size: -
j_call: TRBJ2-3
d_call: -

cdr3_nt: TGTGCCTGGAGTGTCCAGATACGACTCCCTGAAGCTTTCTTT
cdr3_aa: CAWSVQIRLPEAFF
v_call: TRBV30
clone_size: -
j_call: TRBJ1-1
d_call: -

cdr3_nt: TGTGCCAGTAGCGATTTTCCGAAGCTGTTTTTT
cdr3_aa: CASSDFPKLFF
v_call: TRBV19
clone_size: -
j_call: TRBJ2-2
d_call: -

cdr3_nt: TGTGCCAGTCGGGGGCGAGATGAGCAGTTCTTC
cdr3_aa: CASRGRDEQFF
v_call: TRBV9
clone_size: -
j_call: TRBJ2-1
d_call: -

cdr3_nt: TGTGCCTCCGACAGGGGAAGCTATGGCTACACCTTC
cdr3_aa: CASDRGSYGYTF
v_call: TRBV30
clone_size: -
j_call: TRBJ1-2
d_call: TRBD1

cdr3_nt: TGTGCCACCAGTCCTGGACAGATGTGGCAGCCCCAGCATTTT
cdr3_aa: CATSPGQMWQPQHF
v_call: TRBV24-1
clone_size: -
j_call: TRBJ1-5
d_call: -

cdr3_nt: TGCGCCAGCAGCTTGAATCTCTACGAGCAGTACTTC
cdr3_aa: CASSLNLYEQYF
v_call: TRBV5-1
clone_size: -
j_call: TRBJ2-7
d_call: -

cdr3_nt: TGTGCCAGCTCCCCCACGACAGGGCGCCCAGATACGCAGTATTTT
cdr3_aa: CASSPTTGRPDTQYF
v_call: TRBV18
clone_size: -
j_call: TRBJ2-3
d_call: TRBD1

cdr3_nt: TGTGCCAGCAGTGAAGGTGGCTACTCTGGAAACACCATATATTTT
cdr3_aa: CASSEGGYSGNTIYF
v_call: TRBV6-1
clone_size: -
j_call: TRBJ1-3
d_call: -

cdr3_nt: TGTGCCAGCAGCTTCGGTCTAAACATTCAGTACTTC
cdr3_aa: CASSFGLNIQYF
v_call: TRBV11-2
clone_size: -
j_call: TRBJ2-4
d_call: -

cdr3_nt: TGCGCCAGCAGCCAAGAATCCAACTATGGCTACACCTTC
cdr3_aa: CASSQESNYGYTF
v_call: TRBV4-1
clone_size: -
j_call: TRBJ1-2
d_call: -

cdr3_nt: TGTGCCAGCAGCCAAGGTAGCAATCAGCCCCAGCATTTT
cdr3_aa: CASSQGSNQPQHF
v_call: TRBV3-1/TRBV3-2
clone_size: few
j_call: TRBJ1-5
d_call: -

cdr3_nt: TGTGCCAGCAGCATACGGACAGGATGGGACAATGAGCAGTTCTTC
cdr3_aa: CASSIRTGWDNEQFF
v_call: TRBV11-3
clone_size: -
j_call: TRBJ2-1
d_call: TRBD1

cdr3_nt: TGTGCAAGTCGCACGAAGTCTCCCAACACTGAAGCTTTCTTT
cdr3_aa: CASRTKSPNTEAFF
v_call: TRBV12-2
clone_size: -
j_call: TRBJ1-1
d_call: -

cdr3_nt: TGTGCCAGCAGTTCGGGACACCGAAATGAGCAGTTCTTC
cdr3_aa: CASSSGHRNEQFF
v_call: TRBV27
clone_size: -
j_call: TRBJ2-1
d_call: -

cdr3_nt: TGTGCCAGCAGTCGAGGACTAGCGGGAGGAGGGACCCAGTACTTC
cdr3_aa: CASSRGLAGGGTQYF
v_call: TRBV27
clone_size: -
j_call: TRBJ2-5
d_call: TRBD2

cdr3_nt: TGTGCCAGCAGCTTACTAGCGGGTGGCGGCGGGGAGCTGTTTTTT
cdr3_aa: CASSLLAGGGGELFF
v_call: TRBV5-6
clone_size: few
j_call: TRBJ2-2
d_call: TRBD2

cdr3_nt: TGTGCCAGCAGCCCAGGGTCCGCGGACTTCTACGAGCAGTACTTC
cdr3_aa: CASSPGSADFYEQYF
v_call: TRBV5-6
clone_size: -
j_call: TRBJ2-7
d_call: -

cdr3_nt: TGTGCCTGGAGTGTAACAGATTATAATTCACCCCTCCACTTT
cdr3_aa: CAWSVTDYNSPLHF
v_call: TRBV30
clone_size: -
j_call: TRBJ1-6
d_call: -

cdr3_nt: TGTGCCAGCAGGGGCAGGAACACCGGGGAGCTGTTTTTT
cdr3_aa: CASRGRNTGELFF
v_call: TRBV7-9
clone_size: -
j_call: TRBJ2-2
d_call: -

cdr3_nt: TGTGCCAGCTCACCATCGGGAATGAACACTGAAGCTTTCTTT
cdr3_aa: CASSPSGMNTEAFF
v_call: TRBV18
clone_size: -
j_call: TRBJ1-1
d_call: -

cdr3_nt: TGTGCCAGCAGTTTCGGGGTTCCGAGCTCTGGAAACACCATATATTTT
cdr3_aa: CASSFGVPSSGNTIYF
v_call: TRBV27
clone_size: -
j_call: TRBJ1-3
d_call: -

cdr3_nt: TGTGCCAGCAGATACGGCGGTCTTCTAGCTTTCTTT
cdr3_aa: CASRYGGLLAFF
v_call: TRBV6-6
clone_size: -
j_call: TRBJ1-1
d_call: -

cdr3_nt: TGTGCTTCCGCGGAACAGACAAACACTGAAGCTTTCTTT
cdr3_aa: CASAEQTNTEAFF
v_call: TRBV19
clone_size: -
j_call: TRBJ1-1
d_call: -

cdr3_nt: TGTGCCAGTAGTATACGTATGGGGGGGACCAACTCACCCCTCCACTTT
cdr3_aa: CASSIRMGGTNSPLHF
v_call: TRBV19
clone_size: -
j_call: TRBJ1-6
d_call: -

cdr3_nt: TGTGCCAGCAGCTTAGTACCAAACAGGGGTGAGCAGTTCTTC
cdr3_aa: CASSLVPNRGEQFF
v_call: TRBV7-2
clone_size: -
j_call: TRBJ2-1
d_call: TRBD1

cdr3_nt: TGCGCCAGCAGCCGAGCTCGACAGGGGCAGTCATATGAGCAGTTCTTC
cdr3_aa: CASSRARQGQSYEQFF
v_call: TRBV5-1
clone_size: -
j_call: TRBJ2-1
d_call: TRBD1

cdr3_nt: TGTGCCAGCAGCCAAGAAGGGGCAGGGCCCTACGAGCAGTACTTC
cdr3_aa: CASSQEGAGPYEQYF
v_call: TRBV4-2
clone_size: -
j_call: TRBJ2-7
d_call: -

cdr3_nt: TGTGCCAGCAGACTGGAGTTTGGCTACGAGCAGTACTTC
cdr3_aa: CASRLEFGYEQYF
v_call: TRBV5-4
clone_size: -
j_call: TRBJ2-7
d_call: -

cdr3_nt: TGTGCCAGCAGCCAATCTGGGGGATATGGTAATGAAAAACTGTTTTTT
cdr3_aa: CASSQSGGYGNEKLFF
v_call: TRBV16
clone_size: -
j_call: TRBJ1-4
d_call: -

cdr3_nt: TGTGCCAGCAGTTACTCATGGGGGCTCGACGGCTACACCTTC
cdr3_aa: CASSYSWGLDGYTF
v_call: TRBV6-5
clone_size: -
j_call: TRBJ1-2
d_call: -

cdr3_nt: TGCGCCAGCAGCAGGGACAACTACGAGCAGTACTTC
cdr3_aa: CASSRDNYEQYF
v_call: TRBV5-1
clone_size: -
j_call: TRBJ2-7
d_call: -

cdr3_nt: TGTGCCAGCAGCACTAGCGGGGGGGCCTACGAGCAGTACTTC
cdr3_aa: CASSTSGGAYEQYF
v_call: TRBV7-9
clone_size: once
j_call: TRBJ2-7
d_call: TRBD2